The clone carrying this T cell receptor beta chain has more than one count but fewer than ten. Antigen: not known. TCRdb reprocessed the 5' RACE reads via MiXCR and lists one record per CDR3 protein. Among approximately 690,000 distinct CDR3 sequences, roughly 6.2% were seen once, and the ten largest hold around 1.9%. The length of the CDR3 is 18 residues. Trimming at V came to 5 bases and at J to 3 bases, leaving 17 bases not matched to a gene. CDR1 and CDR2 (germline): SGHRS, YFSETQ. All donors were healthy, and all were Caucasian. The data originate from a study of identical twins. Findings and caveats of the study: Alpha sequences out of frame and shared by twins had excess low generation probability.

The TCR sequence derives from a man aged 18 to 35 in good health. The V gene is TRBV5-1, the J gene TRBJ2-1, with TRBD1 matching over 7 bases. Sequencing was performed on naive T cells sorted from blood. CDR3 DNA sequence: TGCGCCAGCAGTCGTGAGGGGGCTCAGGCCCCCTACTACAATGAGCAGTTCTTC. The encoded protein is CASSREGAQAPYYNEQFF.